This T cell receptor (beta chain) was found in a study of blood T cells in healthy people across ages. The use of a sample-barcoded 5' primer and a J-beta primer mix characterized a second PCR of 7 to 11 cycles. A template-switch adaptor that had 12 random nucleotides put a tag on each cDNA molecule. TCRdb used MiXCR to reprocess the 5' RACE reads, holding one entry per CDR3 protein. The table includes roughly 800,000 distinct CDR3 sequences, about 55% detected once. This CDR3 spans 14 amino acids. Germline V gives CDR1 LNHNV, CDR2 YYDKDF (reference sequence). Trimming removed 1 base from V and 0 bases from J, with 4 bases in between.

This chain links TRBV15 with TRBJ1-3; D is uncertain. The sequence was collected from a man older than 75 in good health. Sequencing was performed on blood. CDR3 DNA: TGTGCCACCAGCAGAGTTCGCTCTGGAAACACCATATATTTT. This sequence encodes CATSRVRSGNTIYF.